These 9 T cell receptor beta chains share one sample of origin, sequenced in a study of T cell responses to AZD1222 COVID-19 vaccine. Assay used: immunoSEQ multiplex PCR; TCRdb lists only in-frame clones, some missing. Here the sample spans about 120,000 clones, about 92% being singletons. The sample here was peripheral blood, taken on day 0 of AZD1222 vaccination. These receptors were taken from an adult in good health.

This chain links TRBV29-1 with TRBJ1-2; D is undetermined. V lost 3 bases and J lost 6, with 5 bases in between. The CDR3 extends over 10 amino acids. Germline CDR1 and CDR2: SQVTM and ANQGSEA. The CDR3 nucleotides read TGCAGCGTTGAGAGGGATGGCTACACCTTC. This translates into CSVERDGYTF.

V usage is TRBV5-4 and J usage is TRBJ1-4; maybe TRBD1 (5 bases). The CDR3 runs 15 residues. Trimming took 4 bases from V and 0 from J, leaving 10 bases between them. The V gene's germline CDR1 is SGHNT and CDR2 YYREEE (reference sequence). The CDR3: CASSAGGTTNEKLFF. The CDR3 DNA is TGTGCCAGCAGCGCCGGGGGGACAACTAATGAAAAACTGTTTTTT.

This chain joins TRBV27 and TRBJ2-7; D is unclear. The V end was cut by 4 bases, the J end by 3 bases, with 16 bases between. The CDR3 spans 15 residues. Germline-derived CDR1 and CDR2 are MNHEY and SMNVEV (reference sequence). CDR3 amino acids: CASSSPSALHYEQYF. The CDR3 DNA reads as TGTGCCAGCAGTTCCCCTTCCGCGTTACACTACGAGCAGTACTTC.

The chain uses TRBV29-1 and TRBJ2-7, with 9 positions matching TRBD1. Germline-derived CDR1 and CDR2 are SQVTM and ANQGSEA. With V trimmed by 6 bases and J by 0 bases, 3 bases remained unmatched. This CDR3 contains 13 residues. The DNA for the CDR3 is TGCAGCGTGGAGACAGGGGGCTCCTACGAGCAGTACTTC. Amino acid sequence: CSVETGGSYEQYF.

This chain links TRBV5-1 with TRBJ2-1; D is undetermined. The V and J ends lost 4 bases and 0 bases respectively, with 11 bases between them. The CDR3 length is 15 residues. Per germline, CDR1 SGHRS and CDR2 YFSETQ. CDR3 amino acids: CASSAYGSSYNEQFF. As DNA, the CDR3 is TGCGCCAGCAGCGCGTACGGGTCCTCCTACAATGAGCAGTTCTTC.

The rearrangement links TRBV5-1 to TRBJ2-7; 8 bases are a match to TRBD1. CDR1 is SGHRS and CDR2 is YFSETQ in the germline V gene. After removal of 4 bases from V and 3 bases from J, the junction contained 3 bases not matched to a gene. This CDR3 comprises 13 residues. The CDR3 coding sequence is TGCGCCAGCAGCCTGGGGACAGGCTACGAGCAGTACTTC. Translation: CASSLGTGYEQYF.

V usage is TRBV6-6 and J usage is TRBJ1-3; D gene ambiguous. The CDR3 sequence is 17 residues long. Germline V CDR1 and CDR2: MNHNY, SVGAGI (reference sequence). V was trimmed by 5 bases and J by 2 bases, leaving 19 bases between them. CDR3 sequence reads: CASSLGRLNPPGNTIYF. CDR3 DNA: TGTGCCAGCAGTCTCGGACGACTAAACCCTCCTGGAAACACCATATATTTT.

The table lists this clone with a few counts. The chain is built from TRBV7-9 and TRBJ2-2; D remains ambiguous. The V gene's germline CDR1 is SEHNR and CDR2 FQNEAQ (reference sequence). The CDR3 contains 16 residues. V was cut by 5 bases and J by 5 bases, with 18 bases left in between. Here the CDR3 reads CASSIYTALFTGELFF. The CDR3 DNA reads TGTGCCAGCAGCATCTATACAGCACTCTTTACCGGGGAGCTGTTTTTT.

This rearrangement joins TRBV5-1 to TRBJ2-7; D possibly matches TRBD1 or TRBD2 (5 bases each). Trimming cost V 6 bases and J 0 bases, with 10 bases left between them. Germline V CDR1 and CDR2: SGHRS, YFSETQ. The CDR3 runs to 13 residues. CDR3 amino acids: CASNSGTSYEQYF. In DNA, the CDR3 is TGCGCCAGCAACTCCGGGACCTCCTACGAGCAGTACTTC.